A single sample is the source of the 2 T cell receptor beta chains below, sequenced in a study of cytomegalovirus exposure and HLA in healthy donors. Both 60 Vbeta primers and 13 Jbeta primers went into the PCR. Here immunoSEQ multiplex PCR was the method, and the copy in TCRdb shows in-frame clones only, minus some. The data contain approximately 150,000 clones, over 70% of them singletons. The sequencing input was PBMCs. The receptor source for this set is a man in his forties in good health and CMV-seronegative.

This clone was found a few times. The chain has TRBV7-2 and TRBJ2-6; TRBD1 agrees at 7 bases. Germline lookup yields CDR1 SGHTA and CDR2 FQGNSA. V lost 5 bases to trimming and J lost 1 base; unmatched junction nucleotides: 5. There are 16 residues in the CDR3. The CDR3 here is CASSERTGSGANVLTF. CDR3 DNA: TGTGCCAGCAGCGAAAGGACAGGTTCTGGGGCCAACGTCCTGACTTTC.

CDR3 region: CASSVDVWGTYNEQFF. As DNA, the CDR3 is TGTGCCAGCAGCGTAGACGTCTGGGGCACATACAATGAGCAGTTCTTC. This rearrangement joins TRBV9 to TRBJ2-1; possibly TRBD1 for D (5 bases). The CDR3 has 16 residues. Germline assignment: CDR1 SGDLS and CDR2 YYNGEE. Deletions cut 0 bases from V and 4 bases from J, with 14 bases between.